The present T cell receptor beta chain was sequenced within a study of shared clonotypes between healthy human individuals. Background on the study: The plates for each donor numbered three CD4 naive, three CD4 memory, two CD8 naive and one CD8 memory.

Points on this clone: Other DNA sequences within the sample encode an identical CDR3.

Sequenced by immunoSEQ multiplex PCR; TCRdb stores in-frame clones only, minus some. The sample has millions of clones, 85% to 95% seen once. Selected positively for CCR7 and CD45RO-negative, naive CD8 cells excluded terminally differentiated effector memory CD45RA+ cells. Adult Caucasians living in Nashville, Tennessee made up all of the donors. Source material: naive CD8+ T cells sorted from blood. This clonotype originated in a young man in good health.

CDR3: CASSYEGGYGYTF. The DNA of the CDR3 is TGTGCCAGCAGTTATGAGGGAGGCTATGGCTACACCTTC. The gene calls are TRBV6-6 and TRBJ1-2; D not resolved. This CDR3 is built from 13 residues. CDR1 is MNHNY, CDR2 SVGAGI, per germline (reference sequence). Trimming shortened V by 3 bases and J by 4 bases, and 9 bases separated the two germline ends.